A selection of T cell receptor beta chains follows, all from one sample in a study of cytomegalovirus exposure and HLA in healthy donors. Using immunoSEQ multiplex PCR, the repertoire was profiled, and TCRdb retains in-frame clones only, with some absent. The sample holds some 150,000 clones, roughly 79% seen once. The sample consisted of PBMCs. The receptors stem from a woman in her twenties or thirties in good health and CMV-seronegative. CDR3s include the opening cysteine and the closing phenylalanine or tryptophan. Each record gives: V gene, CDR3 protein.

V gene: TRBV27; CDR3 protein: CASRGGAQGKNTEAFF
V gene: TRBV28; CDR3 protein: CASSSGTSGGASTQYF
V gene: TRBV6-1; CDR3 protein: CASSAGTGRTEAFF
V gene: TRBV2; CDR3 protein: CASRRDRGDYGYTF
V gene: TRBV27; CDR3 protein: CASSLGGSTGRINYGYTF
V gene: TRBV9; CDR3 protein: CASSVAVGTDTQYF
V gene: TRBV29-1; CDR3 protein: CSSQRGLASTDTQYF
V gene: TRBV21-1; CDR3 protein: CASSKAADRVQPQHF
V gene: TRBV5-6; CDR3 protein: CASSSRVAGGGKTQYF
V gene: TRBV7-2; CDR3 protein: CASTPRIDRVSYEQYF
V gene: TRBV6-5; CDR3 protein: CASRTSGGETQYF
V gene: TRBV10-3; CDR3 protein: CAIRGQGATGNTIYF
V gene: TRBV6-5; CDR3 protein: CASEGQLTGELFF
V gene: TRBV10-3; CDR3 protein: CAISEDRGNLEQYF
V gene: TRBV30; CDR3 protein: CAWSVLAGGRGEQYF
V gene: TRBV29-1; CDR3 protein: CSVDQGPNQPQHF
V gene: TRBV6-1; CDR3 protein: CASSDRVYEQYF
V gene: TRBV6-1; CDR3 protein: CASSERGRGNQPQHF
V gene: TRBV6-1; CDR3 protein: CASSEALKEPNYGYTF
V gene: TRBV2; CDR3 protein: CASSGQGARASGNTIYF
V gene: TRBV28; CDR3 protein: CASREQGSTEAFF
V gene: TRBV27; CDR3 protein: CASSLTGLRQPQHF
V gene: TRBV5-6; CDR3 protein: CASSSGQVEGGNIQYF
V gene: TRBV6-1; CDR3 protein: CASSGFARQGDTEAFF
V gene: TRBV5-6; CDR3 protein: CASSLPAGSEAFF
V gene: TRBV13; CDR3 protein: CASSLGGTPNTEAFF
V gene: TRBV7-2; CDR3 protein: CASSLGSGSSYNEQFF